These 32 T cell receptor beta chains share one sample of origin, sequenced in a study of cytomegalovirus exposure and HLA in healthy donors. Primers: 60 Vbeta forward and 13 Jbeta reverse. Profiled with immunoSEQ multiplex PCR; TCRdb holds only in-frame clones, not every one. The sample carries 70,000 to 90,000 clones, less than 80% recorded once. The sample consisted of PBMCs. Every receptor here comes from a woman aged 40 to 49 in good health and CMV-seropositive.

The gene calls are TRBV30 and TRBJ2-7; TRBD2 matches 7 bases. CDR1 and CDR2 from the germline V gene are GTSNPN and SVGIG (reference sequence). The CDR3 has 14 residues. V was pared by 0 bases and J by 5 bases, with 7 bases of the junction left unmatched. CDR3 in amino acids: CAWSVNSGFDEQYF. DNA for the CDR3: TGTGCCTGGAGTGTGAATAGCGGGTTCGACGAGCAGTACTTC.

CDR3 DNA: TGTGCCAGCAGTGAAGGTGGAGCAAACACCATATATTTT. The encoded protein is CASSEGGANTIYF. The rearrangement links TRBV25-1 to TRBJ1-3; D ambiguous. This CDR3 contains 13 residues. Germline V lookup: CDR1 MGHDK, CDR2 SYGVNS. Trimming stripped 2 bases from V and 6 bases from J, with 8 bases between. Together with reference TRBV25-1 and TRBJ1-3, the CDR3 gives the full variable domain: EADIYQTPRYLVIGTGKKITLECSQTMGHDKMYWYQQDPGMELHLIHYSYGVNSTEKGDLSSESTVSRIRTEHFPLTLESARPSHTSQYLCASSEGGANTIYFGEGSWLTVV.

This clone was recorded a few times. This chain links TRBV4-3 with TRBJ2-1; TRBD1 agrees at 8 bases. V was clipped by 5 bases and J by 3 bases; unmatched bases: 6. The germline CDR1 and CDR2 sequences are LGHNA and YSLEER. The CDR3 has 15 residues. As DNA, the CDR3 is TGCGCCAGCAGCGTCTTTGGACAGGGCTACAATGAGCAGTTCTTC. Translating it yields CASSVFGQGYNEQFF.

This chain links TRBV11-2 with TRBJ2-1, with 7 bases aligning to TRBD2. Germline V lookup: CDR1 SGHAT, CDR2 FQNNGV. The J segment lost 7 bases and the V segment lost 2 bases, leaving 8 bases of the junction unmatched. CDR3 length: 15 residues. The CDR3 sequence is CASSLLGGSVNEQFF. The CDR3 DNA reads TGTGCCAGCAGCTTACTTGGCGGGAGCGTAAATGAGCAGTTCTTC.

J is TRBJ1-4 and V is TRBV7-2, with 7 bases fitting TRBD1. The CDR3 is made up of 14 amino acids. The V gene end was trimmed by 3 bases and the J gene end by 5 bases; junction bases not matched to a gene: 3. In germline, CDR1 is SGHTA, CDR2 FQGNSA. The DNA of the CDR3 is TGTGCCAGCAGCTTCGGACAGGCCAATGAAAAACTGTTTTTT. This encodes CASSFGQANEKLFF.

The chain carries TRBV11-3 and TRBJ2-2; the D is unclear. Germline-derived CDR1 and CDR2 are SGHNT and YENEEA. The V gene lost 5 bases and the J gene lost 3 bases, with 7 bases spanning the gap. The CDR3 sequence is 13 residues long. Here the CDR3 DNA reads TGTGCCAGCAGCCCCCTCGACACCGGGGAGCTGTTTTTT. This encodes CASSPLDTGELFF.

The chain links TRBV7-2 to TRBJ1-1; D is unresolved. Trimming removed 6 bases from V and 6 bases from J, with 17 bases in between. The length of the CDR3 is 14 residues. CDR1 is SGHTA, CDR2 FQGNSA, per germline. The CDR3 region is CASRTNHLGPEAFF. The CDR3, as DNA: TGTGCCAGCAGAACGAACCACCTAGGCCCTGAAGCTTTCTTT. The full variable domain, completed using reference TRBV7-2 and TRBJ1-1, is GAGVSQSPSNKVTEKGKDVELRCDPISGHTALYWYRQSLGQGLEFLIYFQGNSAPDKSGLPSDRFSAERTGGSVSTLTIQRTQQEDSAVYLCASRTNHLGPEAFFGQGTRLTVV.

V is TRBV5-1 and J is TRBJ2-2, with TRBD1 identical over 7 bases. This CDR3 spans 17 amino acids. Germline lookup yields CDR1 SGHRS and CDR2 YFSETQ. V dropped 0 bases and J dropped 0; count of bases not matched to a gene: 5. The CDR3 bases are TGCGCCAGCAGCTTGGCGGCAGGGGGAACGAACACCGGGGAGCTGTTTTTT. It yields the protein CASSLAAGGTNTGELFF.

This clone appeared a few times. The chain uses TRBV28 and TRBJ1-5; a possible D gene is TRBD1 (5 bases). Trimming removed 6 bases at V and 0 bases at J, with 9 bases between. Germline V gene lookup returns CDR1 MDHEN and CDR2 SYDVKM. This CDR3 is 14 amino acids long. The CDR3: CASRTDASNQPQHF. CDR3 DNA sequence: TGTGCCAGCAGGACAGATGCTAGCAATCAGCCCCAGCATTTT.

This chain links TRBV27 with TRBJ2-7, with TRBD1 matching 7 bases. V lost 3 bases and J lost 4; bases outside the gene matches: 12. In germline, CDR1 is MNHEY, CDR2 SMNVEV (reference sequence). The CDR3 length is 16 residues. The CDR3 reads CASSFLGTDIGYEQYF. The CDR3, as DNA: TGTGCCAGCAGTTTTCTCGGGACAGACATCGGATACGAGCAGTACTTC.

CDR3 amino acids: CATRLVTGGRNQPQHF. The CDR3 DNA reads as TGTGCCACCCGCCTAGTGACAGGAGGACGGAATCAGCCCCAGCATTTT. The rearrangement joins TRBV15 to TRBJ1-5; perhaps TRBD1 as D (6 bases). Germline-derived CDR1 and CDR2 are LNHNV and YYDKDF (reference sequence). The CDR3 runs to 16 residues. The germline V and J ends were trimmed by 8 bases and 4 bases, with 21 bases remaining between them.

The chain joins TRBV13 to TRBJ1-2; 9 bases are a match to TRBD1. Germline CDR1 and CDR2: PRHDT and FYEKMQ (reference sequence). CDR3 length: 15 residues. Trimming cost V 4 bases and J 3 bases; bases outside gene matches: 6. CDR3 loop: CASSSTTGGDYGYTF. CDR3 nucleotides: TGTGCCAGCAGCTCGACCACAGGGGGCGACTATGGCTACACCTTC.

The V and J genes are TRBV9 and TRBJ1-1; TRBD1 might be the D (6 bases). From germline, CDR1 is SGDLS and CDR2 YYNGEE. This CDR3 is built from 14 residues. The V gene lost 4 bases and the J gene lost 1 base, with 11 bases spanning the gap. The DNA of the CDR3 is TGTGCCAGCAGCCTGGGACACCAGAACACTGAAGCTTTCTTT. Amino acid sequence: CASSLGHQNTEAFF.

This clone has a single count. V gene TRBV7-2 combines with J gene TRBJ1-2, with 9 bases matching TRBD1. V lost 5 bases to trimming and J lost 7 bases; unmatched junction nucleotides: 11. The CDR3 loop spans 15 amino acids. CDR1 and CDR2 (germline): SGHTA, FQGNSA. For the CDR3, the DNA is TGTGCCAGCAGCCTCGGACAGGGGAAACCCCCTGGCTACACCTTC. Protein product: CASSLGQGKPPGYTF.

This chain connects TRBV7-2 to TRBJ2-7, with 8 bases matching TRBD1. CDR3 length equals 15 residues. Germline V CDR1 and CDR2: SGHTA, FQGNSA. The junction had 6 bases not matched to a gene; V was cut back by 3 bases and J by 2 bases. The CDR3 loop reads CASSFRTGWAYEQYF. CDR3 sequence (DNA): TGTGCCAGCAGCTTTAGGACAGGGTGGGCCTACGAGCAGTACTTC.

This clone was seen more than once but under ten times. The chain couples TRBV19 to TRBJ2-1, with TRBD2 matching 11 bases. This CDR3 has 15 amino acids. J was trimmed by 3 bases and V by 6 bases; bases with no gene match: 4. CDR1 LNHDA and CDR2 SQIVND come from the germline V gene (reference sequence). The CDR3 loop reads CASRGTSGSYNEQFF. CDR3 sequence (DNA): TGTGCCAGTAGGGGTACTAGCGGGAGCTACAATGAGCAGTTCTTC.

The chain couples TRBV7-2 to TRBJ2-5; D remains unclear. The V and J ends lost 3 bases and 4 bases respectively, with 9 bases between them. CDR3 length equals 13 residues. Germline CDR1 SGHTA, CDR2 FQGNSA. Here the CDR3 reads CASSLRVVETQYF. CDR3 in DNA: TGTGCCAGCAGCTTGAGAGTCGTAGAGACCCAGTACTTC.

The chain employs TRBV7-9 and TRBJ1-2; 8 bases match TRBD1. Germline lookup yields CDR1 SEHNR and CDR2 FQNEAQ (reference sequence). V gave up 2 bases and J gave up 3 bases; unmatched junction bases: 14. The CDR3 runs to 18 residues. CDR3 protein: CASSLSSVGQGAYYGYTF. For the CDR3, the DNA is TGTGCCAGCAGCTTATCCTCGGTCGGGCAGGGGGCCTACTATGGCTACACCTTC.

The chain carries TRBV5-4 and TRBJ2-7; D not resolved. The CDR3 has 12 residues. Germline V gene sequence: CDR1 SGHNT, CDR2 YYREEE (reference sequence). V was shortened by 0 bases and J by 5 bases, with 6 bases between the two germline ends. CDR3 coding DNA: TGTGCCAGCAGCTTGGCCGGAGACGAGCAGTACTTC. Protein sequence: CASSLAGDEQYF.

In this sample, this clone turned up a few times. The chain has TRBV6-1 and TRBJ2-2, with TRBD2 as a possible D gene (5 bases). Germline V gene lookup returns CDR1 MNHNS and CDR2 SASEGT. CDR3 length equals 14 residues. V was shortened by 7 bases and J by 6 bases, with 15 bases between the two germline ends. CDR3 protein: CASTRSQEAGELFF. The DNA of the CDR3 is TGTGCCAGCACCAGGAGCCAGGAGGCCGGGGAGCTGTTTTTT.

V usage is TRBV19 and J usage is TRBJ1-5; 9 nucleotides line up with TRBD1. The CDR3 covers 15 residues. Germline CDR1 is LNHDA and CDR2 is SQIVND (reference sequence). V lost 5 bases to trimming and J lost 3 bases; unmatched junction nucleotides: 5. The CDR3 nucleotides are TGTGCCAGTAGTTTCGGACAGGGGCTCAATCAGCCCCAGCATTTT. Residues: CASSFGQGLNQPQHF.

In its sample, this clone was seen a few times. V is TRBV7-2 and J is TRBJ2-5; D is uncertain. The CDR3 spans 15 residues. The germline V gene encodes CDR1 SGHTA and CDR2 FQGNSA. V lost 1 base and J 0 bases, leaving 9 bases between the germline ends. The CDR3 bases are TGTGCCAGCAGCTTAGGACTTCAGTACCAAGAGACCCAGTACTTC. This gives the protein CASSLGLQYQETQYF.

Only a few counts were recorded for this clone. This chain joins TRBV28 and TRBJ1-1; D might be TRBD1 (5 bases). This CDR3 is 15 amino acids long. V was clipped by 5 bases and J by 3 bases, with 16 bases between them. From germline, CDR1 is MDHEN and CDR2 SYDVKM. In DNA, the CDR3 is TGTGCCAGCAGTACCCCCCGGGGGAAGGACACTGAAGCTTTCTTT. Translating gives CASSTPRGKDTEAFF. Drawing the rest from reference TRBV28 and TRBJ1-1, the complete variable domain is DVKVTQSSRYLVKRTGEKVFLECVQDMDHENMFWYRQDPGLGLRLIYFSYDVKMKEKGDIPEGYSVSREKKERFSLILESASTNQTSMYLCASSTPRGKDTEAFFGQGTRLTVV.

The chain combines TRBV6-1 with TRBJ2-7; 7 nucleotides agree with TRBD2. This CDR3 comprises 18 residues. V gave up 2 bases and J gave up 5 bases; unmatched junction bases: 18. Germline lookup yields CDR1 MNHNS and CDR2 SASEGT. CDR3 amino acids: CASSEWGLLSSGWDEQYF. For the CDR3, the DNA is TGTGCCAGCAGTGAATGGGGCCTTCTTAGTAGCGGGTGGGACGAGCAGTACTTC.

V is TRBV9 and J is TRBJ2-7; D call uncertain. V was trimmed by 2 bases and J by 2 bases, leaving 11 bases between them. This CDR3 comprises 14 residues. Germline CDR1 reads SGDLS; CDR2 reads YYNGEE. CDR3 DNA: TGTGCCAGCAGCGTTGGTGGCTCGCCCTACGAGCAGTACTTC. Its translation: CASSVGGSPYEQYF.

The chain recombines TRBV7-6 with TRBJ1-1; D uncertain. The germline V and J ends were trimmed by 5 bases and 0 bases, with 7 bases remaining between them. From germline, CDR1 is SGHVS and CDR2 FNYEAQ. CDR3 length: 13 amino acids. The CDR3 region has the DNA TGTGCCAGCAGCCCCACAGTGAACACTGAAGCTTTCTTT. This gives the protein CASSPTVNTEAFF.

The chain is built from TRBV20-1 and TRBJ1-4; D is possibly TRBD1 (6 bases). Germline V CDR1 and CDR2: DFQATT, SNEGSKA (reference sequence). CDR3 length: 11 residues. CDR3 DNA: TGCAGAGCAGGGGTAGGCGAAAAACTGTTTTTT. Its protein is CRAGVGEKLFF.

This rearrangement joins TRBV7-8 to TRBJ2-2; TRBD1 aligns across 8 bases. J lost 3 bases, V lost 5 bases, and 8 bases had no gene match. Looked up from germline, CDR1 is SGHVS and CDR2 is FQNEAQ. CDR3 length: 16 residues. The CDR3 DNA reads as TGTGCCAGCAGCCCCCGGACAGGGCGGGACACCGGGGAGCTGTTTTTT. This codes for CASSPRTGRDTGELFF.

J is TRBJ2-7 and V is TRBV28, with a tentative D call TRBD1 (6 bases). The CDR3 spans 14 residues. Trimming removed 1 base from V and 7 bases from J, with 14 bases in between. The germline V gene encodes CDR1 MDHEN and CDR2 SYDVKM. CDR3 coding DNA: TGTGCCAGCAGTTTATACGACAGGCGGCGGGAGCAGTACTTC. Translating it yields CASSLYDRRREQYF. Drawing the rest from reference TRBV28 and TRBJ2-7, the complete variable domain is DVKVTQSSRYLVKRTGEKVFLECVQDMDHENMFWYRQDPGLGLRLIYFSYDVKMKEKGDIPEGYSVSREKKERFSLILESASTNQTSMYLCASSLYDRRREQYFGPGTRLTVT.

This clone was found a few times. The gene calls are TRBV19 and TRBJ2-1; 8 bases fit TRBD2. V was pared by 5 bases and J by 5 bases, with 5 bases of the junction left unmatched. CDR3 length: 14 residues. The germline CDR1 and CDR2 sequences are LNHDA and SQIVND (reference sequence). The CDR3 is CASSRLAGDNEQFF. The CDR3 DNA is TGTGCCAGTAGTCGCCTAGCGGGTGACAATGAGCAGTTCTTC.

The chain carries TRBV6-5 and TRBJ2-7; TRBD1 matches 9 bases. J was trimmed by 0 bases and V by 6 bases; bases with no gene match: 6. Germline V CDR1 and CDR2: MNHEY, SVGAGI. The CDR3 consists of 15 residues. The CDR3 DNA sequence: TGTGCCAGCAGAACCGGGACAGGGAGCTCCTACGAGCAGTACTTC. Protein sequence: CASRTGTGSSYEQYF.

The rearrangement joins TRBV6-6 to TRBJ2-2; D gene ambiguous. The length of the CDR3 is 16 residues. Germline CDR1 is MNHNY and CDR2 is SVGAGI (reference sequence). V was cut by 6 bases and J by 2 bases, with 16 bases left in between. The DNA of the CDR3 is TGTGCCAGCAGCTACCCGCAGACATTCAACACCGGGGAGCTGTTTTTT. Amino acid sequence: CASSYPQTFNTGELFF.